Shown below are 17 T cell receptor beta chains from a single sample sequenced in a study of regulatory and conventional T cells in breast cancer. TCRdb called the PCR reads again in MiXCR, with one record for every CDR3 protein. The top ten clones hold 1.5% to 2% of a sample with around 15,000 distinct CDR3 sequences, around 30% of them seen once. The sample was conventional T cells from blood. The receptors come from a female donor in good health.

This clonotype was found a few times. This sequence joins TRBV6-1 and TRBJ2-7; weak D call: TRBD2 (5 bases). Trimming took off 8 bases at V and 2 bases at J, with 10 bases between the two ends. From germline, CDR1 is MNHNS and CDR2 SASEGT. This CDR3 is 12 amino acids long. The CDR3 sequence is CASGSGAYEQYF. CDR3 DNA: TGTGCCAGCGGGTCCGGGGCCTACGAGCAGTACTTC.

The chain couples TRBV7-9 to TRBJ2-7, with D perhaps TRBD1 (5 bases). Trimming removed 5 bases at V and 7 bases at J, with 18 bases between. Germline V gives CDR1 SEHNR, CDR2 FQNEAQ (reference sequence). There are 14 residues in the CDR3. CDR3 DNA sequence: TGTGCCAGCAGCACTAATAGGGGAATCTATGAGCAGTACTTC. This sequence encodes CASSTNRGIYEQYF. Variable domain in full (rest from reference TRBV7-9 and TRBJ2-7): DTGVSQNPRHKITKRGQNVTFRCDPISEHNRLYWYRQTLGQGPEFLTYFQNEAQLEKSRLLSDRFSAERPKGSFSTLEIQRTEQGDSAMYLCASSTNRGIYEQYFGPGTRLTVT.

The chain uses TRBV28 and TRBJ1-5, with 8 nucleotides matching TRBD1. This CDR3 region has 15 residues. The V and J ends lost 6 bases and 4 bases, in that order; junction bases with no gene match: 8. Germline V lookup: CDR1 MDHEN, CDR2 SYDVKM. The DNA of the CDR3 is TGTGCCAGCAGCCGGACAGGGATACGGAATCAGCCCCAGCATTTT. Translating gives CASSRTGIRNQPQHF.

The V gene is TRBV12-3 or TRBV12-4, the J gene TRBJ2-6, with D unresolved. The V and J ends lost 3 bases and 4 bases respectively, with 13 bases between them. This CDR3 is built from 16 residues. The CDR3 coding sequence is TGTGCCAGCAGTTTCGGCAATTACGCAGGGGCCAACGTCCTGACTTTC. As protein: CASSFGNYAGANVLTF.

This clonotype was seen more than once but under ten times. The chain links TRBV9 to TRBJ2-2, with D perhaps being TRBD1 or TRBD2 (5 bases each). Germline CDR1 SGDLS, CDR2 YYNGEE. V lost 2 bases to trimming and J lost 0 bases, with 14 bases between them. The CDR3 contains 17 residues. The CDR3 DNA reads as TGTGCCAGCAGCGTCAGAGGGGATTCCGCGAACACCGGGGAGCTGTTTTTT. Amino acids: CASSVRGDSANTGELFF. The full variable domain, rest sourced from reference TRBV9 and TRBJ2-2, is DSGVTQTPKHLITATGQRVTLRCSPRSGDLSVYWYQQSLDQGLQFLIQYYNGEERAKGNILERFSAQQFPDLHSELNLSSLELGDSALYFCASSVRGDSANTGELFFGEGSRLTVL.

This clonotype ranks as medium-sized (0.01 to 0.1%). The rearrangement links TRBV28 to TRBJ2-7; D may match TRBD1 or TRBD2 (5 bases each). The CDR3 loop spans 13 amino acids. CDR1 and CDR2 from the germline V gene are MDHEN and SYDVKM. V was shortened by 5 bases and J by 6 bases, with 14 bases between the two germline ends. The CDR3 coding sequence is TGTGCCAGCAGTGGGGACCCCTCTGCCGAGCAGTACTTC. This gives the protein CASSGDPSAEQYF.

By share of the sample, this clonotype is medium-sized. The chain employs TRBV19 and TRBJ2-2; D is unclear. CDR3 size: 12 residues. Looked up from germline, CDR1 is LNHDA and CDR2 is SQIVND (reference sequence). Trimming stripped 3 bases from V and 3 bases from J, with 2 bases between. CDR3 bases: TGTGCCAGTAGTATTTACACCGGGGAGCTGTTTTTT. As protein: CASSIYTGELFF.

This clonotype occurred a few times. The chain links TRBV4-3 to TRBJ2-1, with D perhaps TRBD2 (5 bases). Germline assignment: CDR1 LGHNA and CDR2 YSLEER. Trimming shortened V by 1 base and J by 6 bases, and 16 bases separated the two germline ends. This CDR3 has 16 amino acids. Here the CDR3 reads CASSQVIWGRGNEQFF. CDR3 in DNA: TGCGCCAGCAGCCAAGTAATCTGGGGTCGGGGCAATGAGCAGTTCTTC.

The chain uses TRBV6-2 or TRBV6-3 and TRBJ2-1; D unresolved. The V end was cut by 2 bases, the J end by 5 bases, with 16 bases between. CDR1 is MNHEY, CDR2 SVGEGT, per germline. This CDR3 region has 16 residues. The CDR3 here is CASSYTLGGYNNEQFF. CDR3 DNA sequence: TGTGCCAGCAGTTACACTCTAGGCGGCTATAACAATGAGCAGTTCTTC.

Comments on this clonotype: This is likely a read error, given that the CDR3 carries no conserved phenylalanine or tryptophan at its end. The chain couples TRBV7-2 to TRBJ1-5, with a tentative D call TRBD1 (5 bases). V dropped 4 bases and J dropped 2 bases, with 9 bases sitting between them. There are 14 residues in the CDR3. Germline CDR1 is SGHTA and CDR2 is FQGNSA. CDR3 coding DNA: TGTGCCAGCAGCTCCCAGGGTGGCAATCAGCCCCAGCATTGT. Its translation: CASSSQGGNQPQHC.

Notes on this clonotype: Just one base apart from a much larger clone, this may be a read error. This chain joins TRBV12-3 or TRBV12-4 and TRBJ2-1; maybe TRBD2 (6 bases). This CDR3 comprises 11 residues. With 8 bases removed from V and 14 bases from J, the gap between germline ends came to 16 bases. The DNA of the CDR3 is TGTGCCAGCGCCCTGGGACTCCAAAAGTTCTTC. Protein product: CASALGLQKFF.

The gene calls are TRBV5-5 and TRBJ2-3; D may be TRBD1 or TRBD2 (5 bases each). CDR3 size: 15 residues. Trimming removed 0 bases at V and 4 bases at J, with 12 bases between. Germline values: CDR1 SGHKS, CDR2 YYEKEE (reference sequence). This chain's CDR3 is CASSLDGSGPDTQYF. Here the CDR3 DNA reads TGTGCCAGCAGCTTGGATGGTTCGGGGCCAGATACGCAGTATTTT.

This clonotype is classed as medium-sized. The rearrangement uses TRBV7-9 and TRBJ1-4, with D perhaps TRBD1 (5 bases). Trimming stripped 5 bases from V and 3 bases from J, with 10 bases between. The germline gives CDR1 SEHNR, CDR2 FQNEAQ (reference sequence). CDR3 size: 14 residues. Written as DNA, the CDR3 is TGTGCCAGCAGCCCCCGGGACCCTAATGAAAAACTGTTTTTT. It specifies CASSPRDPNEKLFF.

Regarding this clonotype: Possible read error: a much larger clone is one base away. The rearrangement joins TRBV7-3 to TRBJ1-6; D possibly corresponds to TRBD1 (6 bases). The CDR3 loop spans 13 amino acids. Trimming took 5 bases from V and 7 from J, leaving 9 bases between them. Germline V gene sequence: CDR1 SGHTA, CDR2 FQGTGA. CDR3 region: CASSLDRNSPLHF. DNA for the CDR3: TGTGCCAGCAGCCTCGACAGGAATTCACCCCTCCACTTT.

This clonotype appeared a few times. This chain joins TRBV7-2 and TRBJ1-4; 7 bases align to TRBD1. The CDR3 spans 14 residues. The J segment lost 7 bases and the V segment lost 5 bases, leaving 7 bases of the junction unmatched. The germline V gene has CDR1 SGHTA and CDR2 FQGNSA. The CDR3 spells CASSPRTGFEKLFF. The CDR3 DNA reads TGTGCCAGCAGCCCCCGGACAGGTTTTGAAAAACTGTTTTTT.

The rearrangement uses TRBV14 and TRBJ2-7, with TRBD2 identical over 11 bases. The CDR3 spans 13 residues. Looked up from germline, CDR1 is SGHDN and CDR2 is FVKESK. J was trimmed by 7 bases and V by 4 bases; bases with no gene match: 3. The CDR3 sequence is CASSRLAGYEQYF. The CDR3 DNA follows: TGTGCCAGCAGCCGACTAGCGGGATATGAGCAGTACTTC.

The table lists this clonotype with many counts. The chain is built from TRBV20-1 and TRBJ1-1; possible D gene TRBD1, 5 bases. Germline V gene sequence: CDR1 DFQATT, CDR2 SNEGSKA (reference sequence). Trimming shortened V by 3 bases and J by 1 base, and 6 bases separated the two germline ends. This CDR3 region has 12 residues. As DNA, the CDR3 is TGCAGTGCTAGCAGGGCGAACACTGAAGCTTTCTTT. This sequence encodes CSASRANTEAFF.